Sequencing of this T cell receptor (beta chain) was carried out in a study of control samples from healthy donors and cancer patients. Trimming pared 4 bases from V and 5 bases from J, leaving 12 bases between. The CDR3 has 14 amino acids. Germline V gives CDR1 ENHRY, CDR2 SYGVKD. The assay was immunoSEQ multiplex PCR, and TCRdb's table has in-frame clones only and misses some. The profile shows about 50,000 clones, about nine tenths of them singletons. This clonotype originated in a man over 45 with head and neck cancer. Input material: PBMCs. J is TRBJ1-5 and V is TRBV10-3, with D unclear. The CDR3 DNA reads TGTGCCATCAGTGGGGGATTCGTCGATCAGCCCCAGCATTTT. This encodes CAISGGFVDQPQHF.